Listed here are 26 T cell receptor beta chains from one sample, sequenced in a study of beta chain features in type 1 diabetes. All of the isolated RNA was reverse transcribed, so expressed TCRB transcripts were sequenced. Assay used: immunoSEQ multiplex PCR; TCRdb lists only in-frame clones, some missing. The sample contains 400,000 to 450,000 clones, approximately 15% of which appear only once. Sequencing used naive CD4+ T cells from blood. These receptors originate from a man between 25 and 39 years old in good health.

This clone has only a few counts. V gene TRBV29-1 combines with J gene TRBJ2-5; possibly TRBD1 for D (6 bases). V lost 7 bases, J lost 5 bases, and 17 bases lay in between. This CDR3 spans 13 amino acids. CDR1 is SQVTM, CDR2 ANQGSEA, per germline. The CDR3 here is CSALQSRGETQYF. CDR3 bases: TGCAGCGCTCTACAATCCAGGGGCGAGACCCAGTACTTC.

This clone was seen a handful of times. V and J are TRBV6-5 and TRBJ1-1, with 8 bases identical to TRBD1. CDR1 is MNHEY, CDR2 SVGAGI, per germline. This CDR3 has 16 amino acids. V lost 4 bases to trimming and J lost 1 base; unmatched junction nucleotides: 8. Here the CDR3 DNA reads TGTGCCAGCAGTTCGTCAGGGGGCTATAAGAACACTGAAGCTTTCTTT. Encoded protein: CASSSSGGYKNTEAFF.

CDR3 residues: CASSLVPPGNEQFF. CDR3 sequence (DNA): TGCGCCAGCAGCTTGGTCCCGCCTGGGAATGAGCAGTTCTTC. The chain links TRBV5-1 to TRBJ2-1, with D unclear. This CDR3 region has 14 residues. Trimming took 0 bases from V and 7 from J, leaving 11 bases between them. Germline V gives CDR1 SGHRS, CDR2 YFSETQ.

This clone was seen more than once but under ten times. This chain's CDR3 is CASSLGRHTDTQYF. CDR3 nucleotides: TGTGCCAGTAGTCTTGGGCGTCACACAGATACGCAGTATTTT. The gene calls are TRBV19 and TRBJ2-3; D is unresolved. The V gene's germline CDR1 is LNHDA and CDR2 SQIVND (reference sequence). V shed 5 bases and J shed 2 bases, with 11 bases lying between them. There are 14 residues in the CDR3.

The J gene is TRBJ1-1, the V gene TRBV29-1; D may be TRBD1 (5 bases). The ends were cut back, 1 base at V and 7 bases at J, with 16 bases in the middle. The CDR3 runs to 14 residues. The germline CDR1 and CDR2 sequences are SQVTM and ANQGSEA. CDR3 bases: TGCAGCGTTGAAGTAAAGAAGATCGGGGGTGAAGCTTTCTTT. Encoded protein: CSVEVKKIGGEAFF.

CDR3 bases: TGTGCCAGCAGCTTAGGCACCTCCCACACAGATACGCAGTATTTT. This codes for CASSLGTSHTDTQYF. The rearrangement links TRBV11-2 to TRBJ2-3; D gene ambiguous. The germline V gene has CDR1 SGHAT and CDR2 FQNNGV. The CDR3 length is 15 residues. The ends were cut back, 1 base at V and 2 bases at J, with 10 bases in the middle.

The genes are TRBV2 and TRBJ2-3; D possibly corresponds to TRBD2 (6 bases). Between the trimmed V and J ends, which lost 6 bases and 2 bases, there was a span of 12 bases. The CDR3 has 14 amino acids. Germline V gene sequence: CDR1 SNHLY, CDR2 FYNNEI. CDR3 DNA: TGTGCCAGCAGGAGACTAGTTCTCACAGATACGCAGTATTTT. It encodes CASRRLVLTDTQYF.

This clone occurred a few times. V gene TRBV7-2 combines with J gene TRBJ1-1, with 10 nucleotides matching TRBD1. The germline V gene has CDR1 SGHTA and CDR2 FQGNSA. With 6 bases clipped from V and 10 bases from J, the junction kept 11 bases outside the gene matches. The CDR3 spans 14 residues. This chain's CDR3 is CASRMPGQGRSAFF. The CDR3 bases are TGTGCCAGCAGAATGCCGGGACAGGGGCGTTCAGCTTTCTTT.

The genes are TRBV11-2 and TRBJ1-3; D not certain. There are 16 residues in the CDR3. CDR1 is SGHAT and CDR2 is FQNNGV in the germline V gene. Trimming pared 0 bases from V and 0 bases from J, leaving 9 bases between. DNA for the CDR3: TGTGCCAGCAGCTTAGAAACAGCAGCCTCTGGAAACACCATATATTTT. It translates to CASSLETAASGNTIYF.

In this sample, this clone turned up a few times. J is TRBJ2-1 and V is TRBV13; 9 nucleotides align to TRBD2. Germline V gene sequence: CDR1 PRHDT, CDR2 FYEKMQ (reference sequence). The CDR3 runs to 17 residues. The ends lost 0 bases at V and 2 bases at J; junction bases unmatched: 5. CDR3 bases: TGTGCCAGCAGCTTAGGCGGTCGACTAGCGGCCTACAATGAGCAGTTCTTC. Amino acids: CASSLGGRLAAYNEQFF.

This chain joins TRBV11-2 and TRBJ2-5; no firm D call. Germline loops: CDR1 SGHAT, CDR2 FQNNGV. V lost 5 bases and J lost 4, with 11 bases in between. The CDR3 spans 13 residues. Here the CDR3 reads CASSPPAGETQYF. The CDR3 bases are TGTGCCAGCAGCCCACCGGCTGGAGAGACCCAGTACTTC.

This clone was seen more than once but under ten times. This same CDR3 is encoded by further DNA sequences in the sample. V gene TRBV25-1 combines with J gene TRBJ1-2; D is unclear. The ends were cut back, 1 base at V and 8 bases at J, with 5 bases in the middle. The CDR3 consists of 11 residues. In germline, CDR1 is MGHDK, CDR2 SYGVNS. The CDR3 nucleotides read TGTGCCAGCAGTGAATTGTACGGCTACACCTTC. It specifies CASSELYGYTF.

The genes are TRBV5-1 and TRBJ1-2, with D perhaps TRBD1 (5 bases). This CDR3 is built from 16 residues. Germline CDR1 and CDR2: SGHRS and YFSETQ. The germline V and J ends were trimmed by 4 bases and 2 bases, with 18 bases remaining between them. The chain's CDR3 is CASSPDGQGTNYGYTF. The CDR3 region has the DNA TGCGCCAGCAGCCCGGATGGGCAGGGAACCAACTATGGCTACACCTTC.

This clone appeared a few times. CDR3 sequence reads: CASRTSGLYNEQFF. Here the CDR3 DNA reads TGTGCCAGCAGGACTAGCGGGTTATACAATGAGCAGTTCTTC. The gene calls are TRBV25-1 and TRBJ2-1; 10 bases map to TRBD2. Trimming removed 6 bases from V and 4 bases from J; junction bases left unmatched: 3. The CDR3 is made up of 14 amino acids. Germline CDR1 is MGHDK and CDR2 is SYGVNS.

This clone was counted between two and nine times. CDR3 sequence (DNA): TGTGCCAGCAGCTTAGACAGGAGGACTGAAGCTTTCTTT. The encoded protein is CASSLDRRTEAFF. The gene calls are TRBV7-9 and TRBJ1-1, with TRBD1 as a possible D gene (5 bases). The CDR3 is 13 amino acids. V lost 1 base and J 5 bases, leaving 8 bases between the germline ends. The germline gives CDR1 SEHNR, CDR2 FQNEAQ (reference sequence).

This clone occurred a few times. For the CDR3, the DNA is TGCGCCAGCAGCTTGAACACAGGGTTGGAGACCCAGTACTTC. Its translation is CASSLNTGLETQYF. This chain links TRBV5-1 with TRBJ2-5; D is possibly TRBD1 (6 bases). Germline V lookup: CDR1 SGHRS, CDR2 YFSETQ. The CDR3 loop spans 14 amino acids. V lost 1 base and J 5 bases, leaving 12 bases between the germline ends.

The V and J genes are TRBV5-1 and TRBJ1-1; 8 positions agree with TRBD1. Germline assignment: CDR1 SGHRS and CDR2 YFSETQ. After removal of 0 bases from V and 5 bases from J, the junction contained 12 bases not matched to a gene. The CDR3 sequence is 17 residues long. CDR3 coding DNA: TGCGCCAGCAGCTTGGAATCAGGGGGCGTTCTAACGACTGAAGCTTTCTTT. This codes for CASSLESGGVLTTEAFF.

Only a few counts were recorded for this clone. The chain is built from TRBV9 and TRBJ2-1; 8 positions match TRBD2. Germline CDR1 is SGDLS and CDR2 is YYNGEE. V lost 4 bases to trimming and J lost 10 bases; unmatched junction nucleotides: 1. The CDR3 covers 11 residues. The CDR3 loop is CASSREGEQFF. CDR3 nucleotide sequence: TGTGCCAGCAGCCGGGAGGGGGAGCAGTTCTTC.

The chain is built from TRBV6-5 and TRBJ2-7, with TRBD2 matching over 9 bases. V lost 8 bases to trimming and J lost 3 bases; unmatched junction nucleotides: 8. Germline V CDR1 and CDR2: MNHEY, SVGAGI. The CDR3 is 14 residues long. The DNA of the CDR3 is TGTGCCAGCGCACCCCGACTAGCGGACTACGAGCAGTACGTC. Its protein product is CASAPRLADYEQYV.

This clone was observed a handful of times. CDR3 DNA sequence: TGTGCCAGCAGCTGGGGACAGAAAGAGACCCAGTACTTC. This sequence encodes CASSWGQKETQYF. This chain joins TRBV7-9 and TRBJ2-5; 7 bases fit TRBD1. The CDR3 has 13 amino acids. Trimming removed 4 bases from V and 3 bases from J; junction bases left unmatched: 2. Germline V CDR1 and CDR2: SEHNR, FQNEAQ (reference sequence).

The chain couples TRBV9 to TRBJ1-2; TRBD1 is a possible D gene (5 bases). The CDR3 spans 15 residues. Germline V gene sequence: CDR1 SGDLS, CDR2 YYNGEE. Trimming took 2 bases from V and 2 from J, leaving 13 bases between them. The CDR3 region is CASSVGGDGNYGYTF. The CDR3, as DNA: TGTGCCAGCAGCGTTGGGGGAGATGGAAACTATGGCTACACCTTC. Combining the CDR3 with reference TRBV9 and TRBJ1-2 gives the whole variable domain DSGVTQTPKHLITATGQRVTLRCSPRSGDLSVYWYQQSLDQGLQFLIQYYNGEERAKGNILERFSAQQFPDLHSELNLSSLELGDSALYFCASSVGGDGNYGYTFGSGTRLTVV.

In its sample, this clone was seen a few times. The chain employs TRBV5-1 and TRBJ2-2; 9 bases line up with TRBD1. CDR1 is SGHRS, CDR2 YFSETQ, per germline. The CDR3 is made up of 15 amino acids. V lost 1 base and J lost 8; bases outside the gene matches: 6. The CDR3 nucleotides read TGCGCCAGCAGCTTGAACCTGGACAGGGGAGGGGAGCTGTTTTTT. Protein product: CASSLNLDRGGELFF. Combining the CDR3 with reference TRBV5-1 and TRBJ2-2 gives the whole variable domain KAGVTQTPRYLIKTRGQQVTLSCSPISGHRSVSWYQQTPGQGLQFLFEYFSETQRNKGNFPGRFSGRQFSNSRSEMNVSTLELGDSALYLCASSLNLDRGGELFFGEGSRLTVL.

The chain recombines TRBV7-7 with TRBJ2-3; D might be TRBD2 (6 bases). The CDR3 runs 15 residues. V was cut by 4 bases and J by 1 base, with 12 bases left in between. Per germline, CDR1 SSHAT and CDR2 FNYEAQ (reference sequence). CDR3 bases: TGTGCCAGCAGCTCCCGGGCTAGCGGCACAGATACGCAGTATTTT. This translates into CASSSRASGTDTQYF.

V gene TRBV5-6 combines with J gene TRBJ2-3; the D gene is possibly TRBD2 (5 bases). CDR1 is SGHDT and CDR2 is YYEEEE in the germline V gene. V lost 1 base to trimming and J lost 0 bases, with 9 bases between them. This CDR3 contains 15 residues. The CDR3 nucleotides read TGTGCCAGCAGCTTGCGGGGTTCTAGCACAGATACGCAGTATTTT. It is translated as CASSLRGSSTDTQYF.

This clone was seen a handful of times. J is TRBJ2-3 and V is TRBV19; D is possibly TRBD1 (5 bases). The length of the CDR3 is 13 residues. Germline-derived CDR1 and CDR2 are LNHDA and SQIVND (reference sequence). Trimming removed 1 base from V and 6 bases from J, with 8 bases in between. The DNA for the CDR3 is TGTGCCAGTAGTATAGGAAGGGGTGATACGCAGTATTTT. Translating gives CASSIGRGDTQYF.

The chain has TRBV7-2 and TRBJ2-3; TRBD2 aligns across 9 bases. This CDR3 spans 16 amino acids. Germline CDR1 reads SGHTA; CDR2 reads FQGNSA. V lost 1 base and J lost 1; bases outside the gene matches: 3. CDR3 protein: CASSLVKRGGTDTQYF. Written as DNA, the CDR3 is TGTGCCAGCAGCTTAGTTAAGCGGGGGGGCACAGATACGCAGTATTTT. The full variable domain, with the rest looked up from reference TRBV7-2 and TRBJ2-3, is GAGVSQSPSNKVTEKGKDVELRCDPISGHTALYWYRQSLGQGLEFLIYFQGNSAPDKSGLPSDRFSAERTGGSVSTLTIQRTQQEDSAVYLCASSLVKRGGTDTQYFGPGTRLTVL.